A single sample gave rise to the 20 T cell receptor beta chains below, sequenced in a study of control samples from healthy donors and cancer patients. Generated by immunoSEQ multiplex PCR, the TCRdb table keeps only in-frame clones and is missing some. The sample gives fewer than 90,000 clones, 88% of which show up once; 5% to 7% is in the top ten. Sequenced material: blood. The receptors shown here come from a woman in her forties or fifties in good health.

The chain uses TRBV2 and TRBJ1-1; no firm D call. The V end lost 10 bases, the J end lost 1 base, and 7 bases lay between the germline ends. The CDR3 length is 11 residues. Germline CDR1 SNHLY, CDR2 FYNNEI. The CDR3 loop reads CANFRNTEAFF. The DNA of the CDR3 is TGTGCCAATTTCAGGAACACTGAAGCTTTCTTT. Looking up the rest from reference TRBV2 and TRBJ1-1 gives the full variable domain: EPEVTQTPSHQVTQMGQEVILRCVPISNHLYFYWYRQILGQKVEFLVSFYNNEISEKSEIFDDQFSVERPDGSNFTLKIRSTKLEDSAMYFCANFRNTEAFFGQGTRLTVV.

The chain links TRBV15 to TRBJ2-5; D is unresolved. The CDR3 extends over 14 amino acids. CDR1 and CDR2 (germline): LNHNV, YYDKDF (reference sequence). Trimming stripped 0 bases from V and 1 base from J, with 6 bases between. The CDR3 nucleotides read TGTGCCACCAGCAGAGATCTTAGCCAAGAGACCCAGTACTTC. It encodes CATSRDLSQETQYF. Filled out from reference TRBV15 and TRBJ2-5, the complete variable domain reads DAMVIQNPRYQVTQFGKPVTLSCSQTLNHNVMYWYQQKSSQAPKLLFHYYDKDFNNEADTPDNFQSRRPNTSFCFLDIRSPGLGDTAMYLCATSRDLSQETQYFGPGTRLLVL.

The CDR3 region is CSPARNTEAFF. CDR3 DNA sequence: TGCAGTCCCGCACGGAACACTGAAGCTTTCTTT. J is TRBJ1-1 and V is TRBV20-1; D is ambiguous. Trimming left V 8 bases short and J 1 base short, with 8 bases between. There are 11 residues in the CDR3. Germline V gives CDR1 DFQATT, CDR2 SNEGSKA (reference sequence).

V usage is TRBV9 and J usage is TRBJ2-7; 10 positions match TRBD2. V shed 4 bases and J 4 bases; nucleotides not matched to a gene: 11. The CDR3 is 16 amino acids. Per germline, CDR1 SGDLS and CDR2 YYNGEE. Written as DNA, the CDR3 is TGTGCCAGCAGCCCCCTAGCGGGGGCGGTACGATACGAGCAGTACTTC. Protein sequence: CASSPLAGAVRYEQYF.

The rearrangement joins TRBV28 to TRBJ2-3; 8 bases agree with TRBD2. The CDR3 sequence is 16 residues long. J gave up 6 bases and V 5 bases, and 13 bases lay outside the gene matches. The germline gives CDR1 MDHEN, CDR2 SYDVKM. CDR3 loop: CASSTQAGGARDTQYF. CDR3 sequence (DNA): TGTGCCAGCAGTACCCAGGCCGGGGGGGCGCGGGATACGCAGTATTTT.

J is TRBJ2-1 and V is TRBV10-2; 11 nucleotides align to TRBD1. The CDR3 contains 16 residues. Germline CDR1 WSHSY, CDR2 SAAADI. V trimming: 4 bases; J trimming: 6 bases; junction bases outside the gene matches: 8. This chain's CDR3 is CASSGNRDRGFNEQFF. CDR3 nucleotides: TGCGCCAGCAGTGGTAACCGGGACAGGGGGTTCAATGAGCAGTTCTTC.

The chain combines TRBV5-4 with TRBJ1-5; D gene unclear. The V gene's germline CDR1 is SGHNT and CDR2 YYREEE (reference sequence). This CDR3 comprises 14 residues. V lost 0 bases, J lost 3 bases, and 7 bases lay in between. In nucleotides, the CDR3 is TGTGCCAGCAGCTTGGGGGGTAACAATCAGCCCCAGCATTTT. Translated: CASSLGGNNQPQHF.

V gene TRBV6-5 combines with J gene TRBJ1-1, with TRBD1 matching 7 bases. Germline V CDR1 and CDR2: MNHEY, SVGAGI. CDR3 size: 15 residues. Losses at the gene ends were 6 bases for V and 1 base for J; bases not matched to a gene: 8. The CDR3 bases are TGTGCCAGCAGAAAGAGGACAGGAGGGAACACTGAAGCTTTCTTT. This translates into CASRKRTGGNTEAFF.

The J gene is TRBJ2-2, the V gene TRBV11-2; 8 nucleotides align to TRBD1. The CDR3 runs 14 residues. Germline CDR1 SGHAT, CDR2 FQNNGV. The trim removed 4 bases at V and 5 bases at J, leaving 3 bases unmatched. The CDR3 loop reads CASSSRGQTGELFF. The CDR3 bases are TGTGCCAGCAGCTCCAGGGGGCAAACCGGGGAGCTGTTTTTT. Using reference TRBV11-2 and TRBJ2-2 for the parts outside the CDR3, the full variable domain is EAGVAQSPRYKIIEKRQSVAFWCNPISGHATLYWYQQILGQGPKLLIQFQNNGVVDDSQLPKDRFSAERLKGVDSTLKIQPAKLEDSAVYLCASSSRGQTGELFFGEGSRLTVL.

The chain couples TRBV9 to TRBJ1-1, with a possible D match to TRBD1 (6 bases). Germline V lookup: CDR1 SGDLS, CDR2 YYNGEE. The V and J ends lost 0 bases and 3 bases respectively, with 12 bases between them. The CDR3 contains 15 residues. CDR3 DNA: TGTGCCAGCAGCGTAGGGGGGGCGGAACACACTGAAGCTTTCTTT. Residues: CASSVGGAEHTEAFF.

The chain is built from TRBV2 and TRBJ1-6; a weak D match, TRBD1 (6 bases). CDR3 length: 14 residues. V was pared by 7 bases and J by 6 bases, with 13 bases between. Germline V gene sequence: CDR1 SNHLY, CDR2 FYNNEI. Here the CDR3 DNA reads TGTGCCAGCAAGGTGCAGGGGACTAATTCACCCCTCCACTTT. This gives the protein CASKVQGTNSPLHF. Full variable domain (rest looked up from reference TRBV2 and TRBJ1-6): EPEVTQTPSHQVTQMGQEVILRCVPISNHLYFYWYRQILGQKVEFLVSFYNNEISEKSEIFDDQFSVERPDGSNFTLKIRSTKLEDSAMYFCASKVQGTNSPLHFGNGTRLTVT.

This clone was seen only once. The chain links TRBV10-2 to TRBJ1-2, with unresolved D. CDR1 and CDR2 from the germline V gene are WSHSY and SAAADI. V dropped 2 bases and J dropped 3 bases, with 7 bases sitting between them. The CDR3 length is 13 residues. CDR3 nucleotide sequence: TGCGCCAGCAGTGAGAGGCTACACTATGGCTACACCTTC. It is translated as CASSERLHYGYTF.

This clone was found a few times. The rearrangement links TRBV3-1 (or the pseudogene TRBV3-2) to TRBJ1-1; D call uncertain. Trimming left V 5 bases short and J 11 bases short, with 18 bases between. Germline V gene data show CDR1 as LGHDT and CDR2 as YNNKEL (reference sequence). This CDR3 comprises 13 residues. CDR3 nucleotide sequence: TGTGCCAGCAGCTCAGAAGGGAGTGGTTGGGCTTTCTTT. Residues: CASSSEGSGWAFF.

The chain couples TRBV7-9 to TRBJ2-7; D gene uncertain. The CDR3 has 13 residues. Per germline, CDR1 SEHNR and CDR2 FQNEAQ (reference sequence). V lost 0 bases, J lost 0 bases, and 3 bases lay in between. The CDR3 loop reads CASSLAGSYEQYF. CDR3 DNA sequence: TGTGCCAGCAGCTTAGCTGGCTCCTACGAGCAGTACTTC.

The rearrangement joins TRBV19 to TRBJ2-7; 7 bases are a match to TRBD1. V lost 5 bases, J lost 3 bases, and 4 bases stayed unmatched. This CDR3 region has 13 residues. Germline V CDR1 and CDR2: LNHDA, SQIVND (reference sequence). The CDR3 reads CASSDGQDYEQYF. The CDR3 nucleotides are TGTGCCAGTAGTGATGGACAGGACTACGAGCAGTACTTC.

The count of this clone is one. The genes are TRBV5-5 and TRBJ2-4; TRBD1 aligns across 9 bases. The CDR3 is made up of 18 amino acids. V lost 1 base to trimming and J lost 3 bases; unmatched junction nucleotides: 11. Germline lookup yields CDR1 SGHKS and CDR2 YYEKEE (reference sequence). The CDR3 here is CASSLSLRTGDDKNIQYF. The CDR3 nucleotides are TGTGCCAGCAGCTTGTCCCTTAGGACAGGGGATGACAAAAACATTCAGTACTTC.

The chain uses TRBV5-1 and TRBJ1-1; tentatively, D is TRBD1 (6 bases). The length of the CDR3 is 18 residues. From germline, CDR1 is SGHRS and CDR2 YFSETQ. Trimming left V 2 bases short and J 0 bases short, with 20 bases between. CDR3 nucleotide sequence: TGCGCCAGCAGCTTCAGTATTGGTTTCGGGACAATGAACACTGAAGCTTTCTTT. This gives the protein CASSFSIGFGTMNTEAFF.

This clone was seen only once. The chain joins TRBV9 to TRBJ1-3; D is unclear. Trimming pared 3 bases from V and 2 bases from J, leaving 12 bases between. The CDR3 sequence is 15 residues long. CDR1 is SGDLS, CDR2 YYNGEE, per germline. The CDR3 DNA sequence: TGTGCCAGCAGCGAGACCACAAGAACTGGAAACACCATATATTTT. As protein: CASSETTRTGNTIYF.

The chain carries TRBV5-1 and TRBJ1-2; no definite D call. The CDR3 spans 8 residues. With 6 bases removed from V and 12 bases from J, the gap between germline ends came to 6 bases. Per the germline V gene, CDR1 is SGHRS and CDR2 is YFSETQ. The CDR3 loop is CASNFNTF. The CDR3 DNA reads TGCGCCAGCAATTTTAACACCTTC.

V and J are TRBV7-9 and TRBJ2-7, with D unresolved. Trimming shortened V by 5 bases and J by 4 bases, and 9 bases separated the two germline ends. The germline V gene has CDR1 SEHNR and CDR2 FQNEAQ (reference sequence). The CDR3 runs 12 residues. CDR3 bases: TGTGCCAGCAGCCCCTTATTGTACGAGCAGTACTTC. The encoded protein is CASSPLLYEQYF.